This TCR beta chain was sequenced in a study of glioma-infiltrating T cells after dendritic cell vaccination. Study in general: Dendritic cells derived from monocytes and pulsed with autologous tumor lysate formed the vaccine.

V trimming: 3 bases; J trimming: 5 bases; junction bases outside the gene matches: 5. From germline, CDR1 is KGHSH and CDR2 LQKENI. The CDR3 loop spans 15 amino acids. TCRdb's table, derived via immunoSEQ multiplex PCR, lists solely in-frame clones and lacks some. The sample has fewer than 85,000 clones; under 90% are singletons. The chain employs TRBV18 and TRBJ2-5; the match to TRBD1 covers 11 bases. Sample: blood, taken before dendritic cell vaccination. This TCR was recovered from a human donor with glioblastoma. The CDR3 bases are TGTGCCAGCTCACCGGGACAGGGGGTTTCGGAGACCCAGTACTTC. It is translated as CASSPGQGVSETQYF.